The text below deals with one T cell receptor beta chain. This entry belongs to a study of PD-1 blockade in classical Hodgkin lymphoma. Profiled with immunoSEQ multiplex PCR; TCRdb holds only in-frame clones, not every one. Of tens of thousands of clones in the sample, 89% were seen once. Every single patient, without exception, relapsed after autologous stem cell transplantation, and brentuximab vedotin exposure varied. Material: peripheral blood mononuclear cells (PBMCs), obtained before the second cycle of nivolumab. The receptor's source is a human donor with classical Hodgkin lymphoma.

The CDR3 reads CATSSMGQSTDTQYF. CDR3 DNA sequence: TGTGCCACCAGCAGTATGGGACAGAGCACAGATACGCAGTATTTT. The V gene is TRBV15, the J gene TRBJ2-3, with TRBD1 matching 7 bases. Trimming took 3 bases from V and 0 from J; bases not matched to a gene: 3. The CDR3 has 15 residues. Looked up from germline, CDR1 is LNHNV and CDR2 is YYDKDF (reference sequence).